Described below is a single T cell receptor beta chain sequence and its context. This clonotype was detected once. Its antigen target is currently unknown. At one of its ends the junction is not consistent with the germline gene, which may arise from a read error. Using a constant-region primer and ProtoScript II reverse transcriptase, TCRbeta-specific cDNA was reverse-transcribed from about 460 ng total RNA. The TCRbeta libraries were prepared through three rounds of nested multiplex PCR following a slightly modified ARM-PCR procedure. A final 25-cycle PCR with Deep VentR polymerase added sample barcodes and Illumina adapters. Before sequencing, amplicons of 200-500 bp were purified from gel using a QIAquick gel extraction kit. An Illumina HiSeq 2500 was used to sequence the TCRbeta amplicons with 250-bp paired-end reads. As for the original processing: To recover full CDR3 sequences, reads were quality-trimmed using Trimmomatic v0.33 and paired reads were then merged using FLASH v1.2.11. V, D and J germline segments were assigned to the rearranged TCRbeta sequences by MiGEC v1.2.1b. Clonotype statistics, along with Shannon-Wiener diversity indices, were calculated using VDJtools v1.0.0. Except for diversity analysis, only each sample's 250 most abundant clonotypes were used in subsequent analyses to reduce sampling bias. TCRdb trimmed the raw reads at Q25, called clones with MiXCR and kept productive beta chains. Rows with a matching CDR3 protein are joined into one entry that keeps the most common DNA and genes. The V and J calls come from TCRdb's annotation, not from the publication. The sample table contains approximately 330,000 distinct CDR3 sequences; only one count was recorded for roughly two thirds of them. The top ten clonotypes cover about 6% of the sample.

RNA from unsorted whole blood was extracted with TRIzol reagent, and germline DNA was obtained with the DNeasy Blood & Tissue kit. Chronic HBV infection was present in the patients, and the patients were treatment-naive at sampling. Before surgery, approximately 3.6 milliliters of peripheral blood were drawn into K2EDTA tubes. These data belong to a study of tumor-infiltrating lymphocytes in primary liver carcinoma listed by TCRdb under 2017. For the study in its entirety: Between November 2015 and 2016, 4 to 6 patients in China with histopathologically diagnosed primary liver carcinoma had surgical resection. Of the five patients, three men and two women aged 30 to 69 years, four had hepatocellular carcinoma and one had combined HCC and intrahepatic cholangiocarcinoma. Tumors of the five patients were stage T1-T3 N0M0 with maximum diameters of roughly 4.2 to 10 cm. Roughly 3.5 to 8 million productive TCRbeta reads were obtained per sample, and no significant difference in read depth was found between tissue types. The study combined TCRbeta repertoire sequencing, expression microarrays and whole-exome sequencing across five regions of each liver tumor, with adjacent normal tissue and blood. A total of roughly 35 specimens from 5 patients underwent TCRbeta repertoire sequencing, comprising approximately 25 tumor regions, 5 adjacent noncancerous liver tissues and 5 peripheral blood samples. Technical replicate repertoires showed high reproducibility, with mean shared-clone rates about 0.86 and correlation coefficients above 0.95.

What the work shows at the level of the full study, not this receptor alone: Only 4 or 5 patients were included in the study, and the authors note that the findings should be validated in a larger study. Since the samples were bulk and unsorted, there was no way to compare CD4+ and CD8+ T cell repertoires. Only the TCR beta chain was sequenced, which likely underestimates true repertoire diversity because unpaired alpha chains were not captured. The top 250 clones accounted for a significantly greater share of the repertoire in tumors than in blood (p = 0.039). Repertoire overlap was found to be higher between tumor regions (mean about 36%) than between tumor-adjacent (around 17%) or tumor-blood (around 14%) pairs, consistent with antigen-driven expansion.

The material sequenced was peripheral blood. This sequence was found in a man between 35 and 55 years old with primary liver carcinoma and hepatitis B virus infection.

CDR3 loop: CASSQERVAGGGFGNEQIF. The DNA sequence reads TGCGCCAGCAGCCAAGAAAGGGTGGCAGGGGGCGGCTTTGGGAATGAGCAGATCTTC. The sequence joins TRBV4-3 to TRBJ2-1; the junction holds 8 bases that match TRBD1. The CDR3 goes from the cysteine to the phenylalanine over 19 residues. Of the read, only the CDR3 DNA is kept; its 57 bases are in frame from base 1. For CDR1 and CDR2, the germline V gene lists LGHNA and YSLEER.